A selection of T cell receptor beta chains follows, all from one sample in a study of blood T cell repertoires in COVID-19. Measured with immunoSEQ multiplex PCR; TCRdb has only the in-frame clones, and not every one. The sample has 130,000 to 150,000 clones, 75% to 85% seen once. Specimen: peripheral blood. The receptors were gathered from a man in his 60s with active or convalescent COVID-19. CDR3s include the opening cysteine and the closing phenylalanine or tryptophan. The D gene is left open where the match is weak. Size is stated for part of the rows, as once, few or many counts, or as a class when the clone is expanded.

TRBV19	TRBJ1-2	-	-	CASSIEGGYTF	TGTGCCAGTAGTATTGAGGGTGGCTACACCTTC
TRBV10-3	TRBJ1-2	TRBD1	few	CAISALQGGDGYTF	TGTGCCATCAGTGCTTTACAGGGGGGGGATGGCTACACCTTC
TRBV3-1/TRBV3-2	TRBJ2-3	TRBD2	-	CASSQELAGTSTDTQYF	TGTGCCAGCAGCCAGGAGTTAGCGGGAACTAGCACAGATACGCAGTATTTT
TRBV27	TRBJ2-2	-	-	CASSLSGAGELFF	TGTGCCAGCAGTTTATCGGGGGCGGGGGAGCTGTTTTTT
TRBV6-1	TRBJ1-2	-	-	CASSELGGSYGYTF	TGTGCCAGCAGTGAACTCGGGGGTAGCTATGGCTACACCTTC
TRBV12-5	TRBJ1-2	TRBD1	once	CASGLDRGRGYTF	TGTGCTAGTGGTTTGGACAGGGGGCGAGGCTACACCTTC
TRBV5-1	TRBJ2-7	TRBD2	-	CASTTSGGYEQYF	TGCGCCAGCACTACTAGCGGGGGATACGAGCAGTACTTC
TRBV5-4	TRBJ1-1	-	-	CASSLPGTGEAFF	TGTGCCAGCAGCTTGCCGGGGACTGGGGAAGCTTTCTTT
TRBV11-2	TRBJ1-4	-	few	CASSPTGRYEKLFF	TGTGCCAGCAGCCCCACCGGCAGGTACGAAAAACTGTTTTTT
TRBV29-1	TRBJ2-5	TRBD2	-	CSVLAGVGWETQYF	TGCAGCGTTTTAGCGGGAGTAGGTTGGGAGACCCAGTACTTC
TRBV7-2	TRBJ1-2	-	once	CASSTSGVGYGYTF	TGTGCCAGCAGCACCTCAGGGGTGGGCTATGGCTACACCTTC
TRBV6-2/TRBV6-3	TRBJ2-5	TRBD2	-	CASSYPLGEGETQYF	TGTGCCAGCAGTTATCCCCTGGGGGAGGGGGAGACCCAGTACTTC
TRBV7-3	TRBJ1-2	TRBD1	-	CASSPQGGRDGYTF	TGTGCCAGCAGCCCCCAGGGGGGAAGGGATGGCTACACCTTC
TRBV27	TRBJ1-2	TRBD1	once	CASRSTTRDRGHGYTF	TGTGCCAGCAGAAGTACGACCCGGGACAGGGGGCATGGCTACACCTTC
TRBV28	TRBJ2-5	-	once	CASSDGRTQYF	TGTGCCAGCAGCGACGGGAGGACCCAGTACTTC
TRBV18	TRBJ1-3	TRBD1	-	CASSPPNRGSGNTIYF	TGTGCCAGCTCACCACCAAACAGGGGCTCTGGAAACACCATATATTTT
TRBV9	TRBJ1-2	TRBD1	few	CASSVGRDPDRDDGYTF	TGTGCCAGCAGCGTAGGTCGTGATCCGGACAGGGACGATGGCTACACCTTC